A single sample gave rise to the 16 T cell receptor beta chains below, sequenced in a study of blood T cells in healthy people across ages. Primers used in a second PCR of roughly 7 to 12 cycles were a sample-barcoded 5' primer and a J-beta primer mix. TCRdb fed the 5' RACE reads into MiXCR, producing one record per CDR3 protein. The table has 750,000 or so distinct CDR3 sequences, around 25% seen once. This sample also belongs to another study, concerning T cells of mothers and their children.

Sequencing input: blood. These receptors came from a boy aged 5-17 years in good health.

The chain combines TRBV20-1 with TRBJ2-5; D is perhaps TRBD1 (5 bases). Germline V CDR1 and CDR2: DFQATT, SNEGSKA (reference sequence). V was clipped by 1 base and J by 4 bases, with 10 bases between them. The CDR3 totals 13 residues. Here the CDR3 reads CSARGGNRETQYF. The CDR3 nucleotides read TGCAGTGCTAGAGGGGGCAACCGAGAGACCCAGTACTTC.

J is TRBJ2-5 and V is TRBV9, with TRBD2 identical over 8 bases. With the DNA end fitting TRBJ2-7 better, the J assignment may be wrong. CDR3 length equals 15 residues. From germline, CDR1 is SGDLS and CDR2 YYNGEE. This CDR3 is CASSSSGSGSYEQYF. The CDR3 DNA reads TGTGCCAGCAGCTCAAGCGGGAGCGGCTCCTACGAGCAGTACTTC.

This sequence joins TRBV6-2 or TRBV6-3 and TRBJ2-1, with D hard to call. Germline V gene data show CDR1 as MNHEY and CDR2 as SVGEGT. Trimming shortened V by 6 bases and J by 10 bases, and 16 bases separated the two germline ends. This CDR3 spans 13 amino acids. This CDR3 is CASRLRPLGEQFF. The DNA for the CDR3 is TGTGCCAGCAGGCTCCGACCCCTAGGGGAGCAGTTCTTC.

The J gene is TRBJ1-4, the V gene TRBV12-3 or TRBV12-4; 9 bases line up with TRBD1. V lost 4 bases, J lost 7 bases, and 4 bases stayed unmatched. The CDR3 length is 14 residues. The CDR3 DNA reads TGTGCCAGCAGTTCCACAGGGGGCCTTGAAAAACTGTTTTTT. This codes for CASSSTGGLEKLFF.

The genes are TRBV29-1 and TRBJ2-2; D not certain. Trimming cost V 4 bases and J 1 base, with 4 bases left between them. The length of the CDR3 is 12 residues. From germline, CDR1 is SQVTM and CDR2 ANQGSEA. CDR3 region: CSVVVNTGELFF. The CDR3 bases are TGCAGCGTTGTGGTGAACACCGGGGAGCTGTTTTTT.

The V and J genes are TRBV27 and TRBJ2-1; D is perhaps TRBD2 (5 bases). The CDR3 has 16 amino acids. Per the germline V gene, CDR1 is MNHEY and CDR2 is SMNVEV (reference sequence). Trimming removed 8 bases at V and 2 bases at J, with 19 bases between. In DNA form, the CDR3 reads TGTGCCAGCTTAACTGTGGGCGGCGGGCCCTACAATGAGCAGTTCTTC. Translating gives CASLTVGGGPYNEQFF.

This chain links TRBV3-1 with TRBJ1-2; 10 bases align to TRBD1. The V gene end was trimmed by 5 bases and the J gene end by 7 bases; junction bases not matched to a gene: 13. This CDR3 is built from 16 residues. CDR1 is LGHDT, CDR2 YNNKEL, per germline (reference sequence). The CDR3 sequence: CASSFFGQGGNAGYTF. In DNA form, the CDR3 reads TGTGCCAGCAGCTTTTTTGGACAGGGGGGTAATGCTGGCTACACCTTC.

The chain uses TRBV6-1 and TRBJ2-5; D is ambiguous. Germline V lookup: CDR1 MNHNS, CDR2 SASEGT. The V end lost 2 bases, the J end lost 1 base, and 8 bases lay between the germline ends. The CDR3 has 14 amino acids. The CDR3: CASSELSSQETQYF. CDR3 bases: TGTGCCAGCAGTGAACTAAGCTCCCAAGAGACCCAGTACTTC.

This clonotype was detected once. This chain joins TRBV7-2 and TRBJ2-7; 7 positions agree with TRBD2. With V trimmed by 1 base and J by 2 bases, 5 bases remained unmatched. The CDR3 runs to 15 residues. The germline V gene has CDR1 SGHTA and CDR2 FQGNSA. CDR3 nucleotide sequence: TGTGCCAGCAGCTTAGTGGGTCGGGGGGCCTACGAGCAGTACTTC. It codes for CASSLVGRGAYEQYF.

V is TRBV9 and J is TRBJ1-2, with D perhaps TRBD1 (5 bases). The germline V gene has CDR1 SGDLS and CDR2 YYNGEE. The CDR3 extends over 14 amino acids. The V end was cut by 0 bases, the J end by 3 bases, with 9 bases between. CDR3 coding DNA: TGTGCCAGCAGCGTAGATATAGGGGACTATGGCTACACCTTC. Translated, it gives CASSVDIGDYGYTF.

The rearrangement uses TRBV6-1 and TRBJ2-1; 14 bases fit TRBD2. The trim removed 6 bases at V and 3 bases at J, leaving 4 bases unmatched. CDR3 length equals 16 residues. Germline assignment: CDR1 MNHNS and CDR2 SASEGT. The CDR3 DNA reads TGTGCCAGCAGGGGGACTAGCGGGAGTGTCTACAATGAGCAGTTCTTC. It is translated as CASRGTSGSVYNEQFF.

This chain uses TRBV4-1 with TRBJ2-7; possible D gene TRBD1, 6 bases. Between the trimmed V and J ends, which lost 2 bases and 0 bases, there was a span of 8 bases. The CDR3 spans 14 residues. Germline CDR1 reads MGHRA; CDR2 reads YSYEKL. The CDR3, as DNA: TGCGCCAGCAGCCAACGGGACACCTCCTACGAGCAGTACTTC. Encoded protein: CASSQRDTSYEQYF.

This clonotype was seen only a few times. V gene TRBV11-2 combines with J gene TRBJ2-2; 7 bases agree with TRBD2. Germline lookup yields CDR1 SGHAT and CDR2 FQNNGV. This CDR3 comprises 12 residues. The J segment lost 10 bases and the V segment lost 5 bases, leaving 4 bases of the junction unmatched. The CDR3 is CASSDSGAELFF. CDR3 nucleotide sequence: TGTGCCAGCAGCGACAGCGGGGCGGAGCTGTTTTTT. The full variable domain, in which reference TRBV11-2 and TRBJ2-2 provide the parts outside the CDR3, is EAGVAQSPRYKIIEKRQSVAFWCNPISGHATLYWYQQILGQGPKLLIQFQNNGVVDDSQLPKDRFSAERLKGVDSTLKIQPAKLEDSAVYLCASSDSGAELFFGEGSRLTVL.

This chain uses TRBV24-1 with TRBJ2-5, with D perhaps TRBD2 (5 bases). The germline V gene has CDR1 KGHDR and CDR2 SFDVKD. The CDR3 loop spans 14 amino acids. Trimming shortened V by 4 bases and J by 5 bases, and 13 bases separated the two germline ends. Here the CDR3 DNA reads TGTGCCACCAGTGACAGCAGAGGGTTGGAGACCCAGTACTTC. Translated, it gives CATSDSRGLETQYF.

The sample holds a few counts of this clonotype. This chain joins TRBV19 and TRBJ2-2; TRBD1 matches 7 bases. The CDR3 consists of 14 residues. Trimming cost V 2 bases and J 6 bases; bases outside gene matches: 3. CDR1 LNHDA and CDR2 SQIVND come from the germline V gene (reference sequence). This chain's CDR3 is CASSIQGVSGELFF. In DNA form, the CDR3 reads TGTGCCAGTAGTATACAGGGGGTCTCCGGGGAGCTGTTTTTT.

About this clonotype itself: The junction shows a germline mismatch at one end, possibly a read error. The chain links TRBV10-2 to TRBJ1-2; D is perhaps TRBD1 (5 bases). The CDR3 length is 15 residues. CDR1 is WSHSY, CDR2 SAAADI, per germline. In DNA, the CDR3 is TGCGCCAGCAGTGAGTCGAGGGACCTGGGCTATGCCTACACCTTC. Translated, it gives CASSESRDLGYAYTF.